Listed below are T cell receptor beta chains from one sample, sequenced in a study of T cells in Graves' hyperthyroidism and ophthalmopathy. TCRdb used MiXCR to reprocess the multiplex PCR reads, holding one entry per CDR3 protein. The table has around 540,000 distinct CDR3 sequences, more than 45% seen once. Sample: peripheral blood or thyroid tissue (not recorded which). The receptors stem from a woman aged 18-30 years with Graves' hyperthyroidism. Each CDR3 is given with its conserved first and last residue. The D gene is left open where the match is weak. Expanded clones get a size class; other rows say once, few or many, or leave the size out.

. | TRBJ1-2 | TRBV2 | 11 | . | CASSVAGGYTF | TGTGCCAGCAGTGTAGCGGGAGGCTACACCTTC
. | TRBJ2-7 | TRBV7-2 | 16 | . | CASSLAQPGLNYEQYF | TGTGCCAGCAGCTTAGCACAACCGGGACTCAATTACGAGCAGTACTTC
many | TRBJ2-5 | TRBV24-1 | 14 | . | CATSDRAFQETQYF | TGTGCCACCAGTGACCGGGCATTCCAAGAGACCCAGTACTTC
. | TRBJ1-2 | TRBV24-1 | 11 | . | CATPSRNGYTF | TGTGCCACCCCATCCCGGAATGGCTACACCTTC
. | TRBJ2-7 | TRBV19 | 15 | . | CASTPRWGLTGGQYF | TGTGCCAGTACCCCTCGTTGGGGCTTGACGGGCGGGCAGTACTTC
. | TRBJ1-5 | TRBV12-3/TRBV12-4 | 16 | . | CASSFYGTETHQPQHF | TGTGCCAGCAGTTTCTACGGGACCGAAACACATCAGCCCCAGCATTTT
. | TRBJ1-2 | TRBV12-3/TRBV12-4 | 11 | . | CASRPGEGYTF | TGTGCTAGCCGCCCGGGAGAGGGCTACACCTTC
. | TRBJ1-5 | TRBV24-1 | 14 | . | CATHRGQRTQPQHF | TGTGCCACCCATCGAGGGCAGCGTACCCAGCCCCAGCATTTT
many | TRBJ2-7 | TRBV29-1 | 13 | . | CSVGLGVAYEQYF | TGCAGCGTTGGACTAGGGGTAGCCTACGAGCAGTACTTC
many | TRBJ1-1 | TRBV2 | 13 | . | CARNRRQNTEAFF | TGTGCCAGGAACAGGCGACAAAACACTGAAGCTTTCTTT
. | TRBJ1-1 | TRBV25-1 | 12 | . | CASMTANTEAFF | TGTGCCAGCATGACAGCAAACACTGAAGCTTTCTTT
. | TRBJ1-2 | TRBV20-1 | 14 | . | CSARDQAGRDGYTF | TGCAGTGCTAGAGATCAGGCAGGCAGGGATGGCTACACCTTC
. | TRBJ2-2 | TRBV7-3 | 15 | . | CASSQEAGRTGELFF | TGCGCCAGCAGCCAAGAGGCAGGTCGCACCGGGGAGCTGTTTTTT
few | TRBJ1-2 | TRBV25-1 | 10 | . | CARGNYGYTF | TGTGCTAGAGGGAACTATGGCTACACCTTC
. | TRBJ2-7 | TRBV7-9 | 14 | TRBD1 | CASSLTGTVNEQYF | TGTGCCAGCAGCTTAACCGGGACAGTGAACGAGCAGTACTTC
few | TRBJ2-7 | TRBV2 | 14 | . | CASSQIGTLVEQYF | TGCGCCAGCAGCCAGATCGGGACTTTAGTCGAGCAGTACTTC
. | TRBJ2-5 | TRBV7-9 | 12 | . | CASSQGEETQYF | TGTGCCAGCAGCCAAGGGGAAGAGACCCAGTACTTC
many | TRBJ1-2 | TRBV25-1 | 13 | . | CASSELEGWGYTF | TGTGCCAGCAGTGAATTGGAGGGATGGGGCTACACCTTC
few | TRBJ2-5 | TRBV9 | 15 | TRBD2 | CASPLKAGHQETQYF | TGTGCCAGCCCCCTAAAAGCGGGACACCAAGAGACCCAGTACTTC
. | TRBJ1-2 | TRBV11-1 | 15 | . | CASSLAGSINYGYTF | TGTGCCAGCAGCTTGGCGGGCAGCATAAACTATGGCTACACCTTC
. | TRBJ1-5 | TRBV2 | 16 | . | CASSERGRARGQPQHF | TGTGCCAGCAGTGAGCGGGGCAGGGCCAGGGGACAGCCCCAGCATTTT
. | TRBJ1-6 | TRBV20-1 | 13 | . | CSAKGQHASPLHF | TGCAGTGCTAAAGGACAGCACGCTTCACCCCTCCACTTT
few | TRBJ1-1 | TRBV19 | 14 | . | CASSIAGANTEAFF | TGTGCCAGTAGTATAGCGGGAGCGAACACTGAAGCTTTCTTT